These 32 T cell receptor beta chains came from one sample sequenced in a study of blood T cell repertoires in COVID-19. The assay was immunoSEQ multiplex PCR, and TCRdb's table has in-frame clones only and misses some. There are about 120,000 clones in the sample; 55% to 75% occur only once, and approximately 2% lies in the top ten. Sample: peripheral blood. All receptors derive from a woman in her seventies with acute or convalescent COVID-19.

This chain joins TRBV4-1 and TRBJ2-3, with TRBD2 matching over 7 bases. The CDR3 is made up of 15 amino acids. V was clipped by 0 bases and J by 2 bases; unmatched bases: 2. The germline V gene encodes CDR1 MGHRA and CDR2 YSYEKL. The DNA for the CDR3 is TGCGCCAGCAGCCAAGAGGGACTACTCACAGATACGCAGTATTTT. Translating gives CASSQEGLLTDTQYF.

CDR3 amino acids: CATNRGTDTQYF. CDR3 sequence (DNA): TGTGCCACCAACAGGGGCACAGATACGCAGTATTTT. The V and J genes are TRBV12-3 or TRBV12-4 and TRBJ2-3; possible D gene TRBD1, 6 bases. Deletions cut 10 bases from V and 1 base from J, with 9 bases between. The CDR3 spans 12 residues.

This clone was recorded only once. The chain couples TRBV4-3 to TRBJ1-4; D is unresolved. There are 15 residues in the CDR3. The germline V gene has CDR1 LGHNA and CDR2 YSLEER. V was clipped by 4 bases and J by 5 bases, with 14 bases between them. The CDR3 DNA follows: TGCGCCAGCAGCCTTCGCGCAGGCGGGAATGAAAAACTGTTTTTT. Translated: CASSLRAGGNEKLFF.

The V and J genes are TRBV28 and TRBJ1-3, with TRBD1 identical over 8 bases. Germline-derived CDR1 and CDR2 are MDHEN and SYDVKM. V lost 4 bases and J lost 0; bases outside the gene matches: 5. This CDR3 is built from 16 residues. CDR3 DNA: TGTGCCAGCAGTTCCGGACAGGGTCTCTCTGGAAACACCATATATTTT. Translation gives CASSSGQGLSGNTIYF.

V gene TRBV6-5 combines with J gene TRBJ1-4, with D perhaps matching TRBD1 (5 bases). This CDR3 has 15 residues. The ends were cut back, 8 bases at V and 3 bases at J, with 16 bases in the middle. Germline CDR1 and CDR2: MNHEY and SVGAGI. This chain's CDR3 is CASSRRVSANEKLFF. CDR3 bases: TGTGCCAGCTCACGCAGGGTGTCGGCTAATGAAAAACTGTTTTTT.

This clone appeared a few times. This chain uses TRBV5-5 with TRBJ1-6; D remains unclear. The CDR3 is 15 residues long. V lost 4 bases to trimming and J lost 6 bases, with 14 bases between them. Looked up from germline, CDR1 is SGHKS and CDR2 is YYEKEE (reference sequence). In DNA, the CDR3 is TGTGCCAGCAGCCCTTCCGGGGATACTAATTCACCCCTCCACTTT. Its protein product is CASSPSGDTNSPLHF.

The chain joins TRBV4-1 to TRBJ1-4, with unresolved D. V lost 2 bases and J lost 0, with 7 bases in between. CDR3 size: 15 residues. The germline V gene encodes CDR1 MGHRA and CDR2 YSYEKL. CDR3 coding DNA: TGCGCCAGCAGCCAAAGACACCCAACTAATGAAAAACTGTTTTTT. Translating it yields CASSQRHPTNEKLFF.

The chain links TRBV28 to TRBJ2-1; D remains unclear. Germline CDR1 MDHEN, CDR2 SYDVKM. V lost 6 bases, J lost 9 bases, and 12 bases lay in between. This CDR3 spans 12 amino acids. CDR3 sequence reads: CASSSTLSEQFF. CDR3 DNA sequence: TGTGCCAGCAGCTCGACACTCAGTGAGCAGTTCTTC.

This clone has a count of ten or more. This CDR3 is CASSIADRGGEAFF. The DNA for the CDR3 is TGTGCCAGTAGTATAGCGGACAGGGGTGGTGAAGCTTTCTTT. The chain combines TRBV19 with TRBJ1-1; 9 bases agree with TRBD1. This CDR3 is 14 amino acids long. Germline assignment: CDR1 LNHDA and CDR2 SQIVND (reference sequence). The V segment lost 1 base and the J segment 7 bases; nucleotides outside the gene matches: 4.

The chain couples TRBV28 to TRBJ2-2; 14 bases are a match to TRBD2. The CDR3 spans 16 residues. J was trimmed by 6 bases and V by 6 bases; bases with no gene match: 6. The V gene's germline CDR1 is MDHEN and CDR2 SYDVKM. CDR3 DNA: TGTGCCAGCAGCTCCCTGGGACTAGCGGGAGCCGGGGAGCTGTTTTTT. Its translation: CASSSLGLAGAGELFF.

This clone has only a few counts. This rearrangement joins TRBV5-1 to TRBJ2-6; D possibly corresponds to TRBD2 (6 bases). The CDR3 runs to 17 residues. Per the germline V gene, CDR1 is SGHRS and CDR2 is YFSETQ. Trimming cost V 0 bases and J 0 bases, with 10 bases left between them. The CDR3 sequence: CASSLGTTNSGANVLTF. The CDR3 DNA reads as TGCGCCAGCAGCTTGGGGACTACGAACTCTGGGGCCAACGTCCTGACTTTC.

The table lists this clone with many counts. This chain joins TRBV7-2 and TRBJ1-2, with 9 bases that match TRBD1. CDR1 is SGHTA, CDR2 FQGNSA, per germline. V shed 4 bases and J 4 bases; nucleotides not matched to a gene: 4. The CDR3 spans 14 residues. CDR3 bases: TGTGCCAGCAGCTGGGGACAGGGCGGCTATGGCTACACCTTC. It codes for CASSWGQGGYGYTF.

The CDR3 DNA follows: TGTGCCAGTAGTTCGCGGGGGGGCGTTTCAGAGACCCAGTACTTC. It specifies CASSSRGGVSETQYF. The J gene is TRBJ2-5, the V gene TRBV19, with TRBD2 identical over 9 bases. With V trimmed by 5 bases and J by 4 bases, 8 bases remained unmatched. This CDR3 has 15 residues. Germline lookup yields CDR1 LNHDA and CDR2 SQIVND (reference sequence). Looking up the rest from reference TRBV19 and TRBJ2-5 gives the full variable domain: DGGITQSPKYLFRKEGQNVTLSCEQNLNHDAMYWYRQDPGQGLRLIYYSQIVNDFQKGDIAEGYSVSREKKESFPLTVTSAQKNPTAFYLCASSSRGGVSETQYFGPGTRLLVL.

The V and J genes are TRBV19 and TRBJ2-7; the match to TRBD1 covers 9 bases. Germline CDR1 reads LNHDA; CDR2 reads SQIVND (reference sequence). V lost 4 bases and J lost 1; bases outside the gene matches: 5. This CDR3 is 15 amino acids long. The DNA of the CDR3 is TGTGCCAGTAGTACACAGGGGGCTCGGTCCTACGAGCAGTACTTC. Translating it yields CASSTQGARSYEQYF.

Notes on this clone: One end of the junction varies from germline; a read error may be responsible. The CDR3 is CASSIIRSPSGANVLGF. Written as DNA, the CDR3 is TGTGCCAGTAGTATAATCCGCTCACCGTCTGGGGCCAACGTCCTTGGGTTC. This chain joins TRBV19 and TRBJ2-6, with a tentative D call TRBD1 (5 bases). The germline gives CDR1 LNHDA, CDR2 SQIVND (reference sequence). This CDR3 is built from 17 residues.

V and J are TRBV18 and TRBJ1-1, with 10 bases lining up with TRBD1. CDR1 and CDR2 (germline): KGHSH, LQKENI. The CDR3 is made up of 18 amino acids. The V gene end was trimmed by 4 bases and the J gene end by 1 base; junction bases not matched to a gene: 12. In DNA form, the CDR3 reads TGTGCCAGCTCACTACGGACAGGGGGGGATTTTGAGAACACTGAAGCTTTCTTT. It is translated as CASSLRTGGDFENTEAFF.

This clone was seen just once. The CDR3 protein is CASSYRGNTGELFF. The CDR3 DNA reads TGTGCCAGCAGTTACAGGGGGAACACCGGGGAGCTGTTTTTT. The J gene is TRBJ2-2, the V gene TRBV6-5; tentatively, D is TRBD1 (5 bases). CDR1 and CDR2 from the germline V gene are MNHEY and SVGAGI. Between the trimmed V and J ends, which lost 2 bases and 1 base, there was a span of 5 bases. The CDR3 runs to 14 residues.

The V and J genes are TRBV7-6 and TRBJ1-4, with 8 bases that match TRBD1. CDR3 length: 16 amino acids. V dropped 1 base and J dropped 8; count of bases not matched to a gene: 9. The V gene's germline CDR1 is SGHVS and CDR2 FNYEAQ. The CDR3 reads CASSLGSSGGKEKLFF. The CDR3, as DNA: TGTGCCAGCAGCTTAGGGAGTTCAGGGGGCAAAGAAAAACTGTTTTTT.

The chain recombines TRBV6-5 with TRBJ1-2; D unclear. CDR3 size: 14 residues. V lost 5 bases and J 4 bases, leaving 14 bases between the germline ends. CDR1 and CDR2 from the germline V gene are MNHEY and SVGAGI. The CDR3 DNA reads TGTGCCAGCAGTCCGGAGGGCAGAATCTATGGCTACACCTTC. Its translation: CASSPEGRIYGYTF.

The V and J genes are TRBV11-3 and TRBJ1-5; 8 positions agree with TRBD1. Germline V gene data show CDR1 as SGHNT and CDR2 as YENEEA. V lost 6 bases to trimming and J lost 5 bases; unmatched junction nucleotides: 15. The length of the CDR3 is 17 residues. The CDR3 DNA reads TGTGCCAGCAGGGGCCTCGGACAGGGTAGGCTCGATCAGCCCCAGCATTTT. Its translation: CASRGLGQGRLDQPQHF.

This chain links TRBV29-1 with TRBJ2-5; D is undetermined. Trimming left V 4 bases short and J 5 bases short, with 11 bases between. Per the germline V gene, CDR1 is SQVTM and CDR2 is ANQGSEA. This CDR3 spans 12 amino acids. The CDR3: CSVGPSGETQYF. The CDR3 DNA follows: TGCAGCGTTGGCCCGTCCGGGGAGACCCAGTACTTC.

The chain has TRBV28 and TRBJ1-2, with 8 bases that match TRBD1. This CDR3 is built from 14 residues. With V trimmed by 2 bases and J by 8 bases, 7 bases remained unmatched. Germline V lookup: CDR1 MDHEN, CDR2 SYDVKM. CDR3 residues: CASSLTQGAQGYTF. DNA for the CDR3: TGTGCCAGCAGTTTAACCCAGGGGGCTCAAGGCTACACCTTC.

The CDR3 loop is CAWRRDGSSYNEQFF. The CDR3 DNA reads as TGTGCCTGGAGGCGGGACGGAAGCTCCTACAATGAGCAGTTCTTC. This chain connects TRBV30 to TRBJ2-1, with a possible D match to TRBD2 (6 bases). V was clipped by 3 bases and J by 0 bases, with 12 bases between them. Germline V gene sequence: CDR1 GTSNPN, CDR2 SVGIG (reference sequence). This CDR3 is 15 amino acids long.

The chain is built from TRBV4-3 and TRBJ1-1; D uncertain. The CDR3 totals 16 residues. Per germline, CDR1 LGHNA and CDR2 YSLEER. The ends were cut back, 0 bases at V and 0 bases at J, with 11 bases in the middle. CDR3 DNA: TGCGCCAGCAGCCAAGATCGAGGCGTTGTGAACACTGAAGCTTTCTTT. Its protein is CASSQDRGVVNTEAFF.

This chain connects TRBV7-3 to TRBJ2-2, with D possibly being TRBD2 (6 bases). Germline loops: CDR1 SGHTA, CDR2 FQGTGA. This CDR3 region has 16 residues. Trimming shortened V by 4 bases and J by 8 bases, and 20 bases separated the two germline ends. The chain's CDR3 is CASSSYQGGLTGELFF. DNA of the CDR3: TGTGCCAGCAGCTCATACCAGGGAGGTTTGACGGGGGAGCTGTTTTTT.

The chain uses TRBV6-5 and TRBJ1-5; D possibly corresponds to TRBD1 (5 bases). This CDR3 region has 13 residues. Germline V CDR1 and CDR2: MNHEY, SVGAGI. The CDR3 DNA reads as TGTGCTGGGGACCAGGGAGGTACTCAGCCCCAGCATTTT. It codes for CAGDQGGTQPQHF.

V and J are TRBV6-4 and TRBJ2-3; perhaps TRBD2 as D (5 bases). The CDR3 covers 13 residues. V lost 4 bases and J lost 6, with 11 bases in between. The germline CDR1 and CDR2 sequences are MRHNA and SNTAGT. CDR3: CASSGHPGDTQYF. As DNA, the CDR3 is TGTGCCAGCAGTGGTCACCCGGGGGATACGCAGTATTTT.

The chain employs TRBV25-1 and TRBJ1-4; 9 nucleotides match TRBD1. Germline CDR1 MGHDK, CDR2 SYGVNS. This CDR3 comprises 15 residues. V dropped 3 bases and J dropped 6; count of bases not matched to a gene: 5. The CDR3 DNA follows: TGTGCCAGCAGTGATGGACAGGGGCGTGATGAAAAACTGTTTTTT. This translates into CASSDGQGRDEKLFF.

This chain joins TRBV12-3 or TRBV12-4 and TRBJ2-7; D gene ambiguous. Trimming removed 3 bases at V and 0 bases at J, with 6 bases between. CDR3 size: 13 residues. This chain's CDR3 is CASSFFGSYEQYF. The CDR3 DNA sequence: TGTGCCAGCAGTTTTTTCGGCTCCTACGAGCAGTACTTC.

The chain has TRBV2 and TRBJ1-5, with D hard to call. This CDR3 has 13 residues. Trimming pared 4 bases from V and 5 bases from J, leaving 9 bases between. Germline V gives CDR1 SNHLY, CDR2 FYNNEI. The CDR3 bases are TGTGCCAGCAGTGGGACTCTCCATCAGCCCCAGCATTTT. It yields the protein CASSGTLHQPQHF. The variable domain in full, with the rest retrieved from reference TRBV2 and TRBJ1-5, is EPEVTQTPSHQVTQMGQEVILRCVPISNHLYFYWYRQILGQKVEFLVSFYNNEISEKSEIFDDQFSVERPDGSNFTLKIRSTKLEDSAMYFCASSGTLHQPQHFGDGTRLSIL.

The DNA for the CDR3 is TGTGCCAGCAGCCACCGGGCAGGGGGCAGCGAGCAGTACTTC. This codes for CASSHRAGGSEQYF. V usage is TRBV13 and J usage is TRBJ2-7, with TRBD1 matching over 8 bases. The CDR3 spans 14 residues. V lost 5 bases, J lost 6 bases, and 9 bases stayed unmatched. Germline CDR1 is PRHDT and CDR2 is FYEKMQ (reference sequence).

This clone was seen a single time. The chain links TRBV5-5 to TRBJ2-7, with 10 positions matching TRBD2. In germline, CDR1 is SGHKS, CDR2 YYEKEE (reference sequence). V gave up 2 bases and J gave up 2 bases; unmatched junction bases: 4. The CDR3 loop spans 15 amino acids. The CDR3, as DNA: TGTGCCAGCAGCTTAGCGGGAGGGCCTACCTACGAGCAGTACTTC. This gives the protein CASSLAGGPTYEQYF.